Listed below are T cell receptor beta chains from one sample, sequenced in a study of shared clonotypes between healthy human individuals. Data came from immunoSEQ multiplex PCR; TCRdb stores just in-frame clones and leaves some out. The sample lists about 2 million clones, roughly 96% occurring once. Sequencing was carried out using naive CD4+ T cells sorted from blood. The receptors derive from a man between 18 and 29 years old in good health. CDR3s include the opening cysteine and the closing phenylalanine or tryptophan.

v_gene,j_gene,CDR3aa
TRBV10-1,TRBJ2-7,CASSEGSIGIYEQYF
TRBV7-9,TRBJ1-6,CASSLDRAYSPLHF
TRBV10-1,TRBJ2-2,CASSRSGTGSSNPGELFF
TRBV5-1,TRBJ2-5,CATGFSYQETQYF
TRBV5-4,TRBJ2-3,CASSLLTSGSTDTQYF
TRBV28,TRBJ1-6,CASSFPIGPRNSPLHF
TRBV7-2,TRBJ1-1,CASSPQTGWNTEAFF
TRBV5-1,TRBJ2-3,CASRVGYRGFTDTQYF
TRBV30,TRBJ1-1,CAWSVGGAEAFF
TRBV5-1,TRBJ1-1,CASSLAGSIMNTEAFF
TRBV14,TRBJ1-2,CASSQDGRGYGYTF
TRBV6-5,TRBJ2-1,CASRASGNNEQFF
TRBV4-1,TRBJ2-3,CASSHTVGRGGSDTQYF
TRBV7-6,TRBJ2-2,CASSLAGGPAGGTGELFF
TRBV30,TRBJ2-2,CAWSLVATGELFF
TRBV6-6,TRBJ2-3,CASSLSGQQYF
TRBV6-4,TRBJ2-3,CASRLTANTDTQYF
TRBV15,TRBJ1-5,CATSRETGVQPQHF
TRBV4-1,TRBJ2-7,CASSQGGLAGPYEQYF
TRBV28,TRBJ2-7,CASSPRQDYEQYF
TRBV19,TRBJ1-6,CASSIDGDRGTNSPLHF
TRBV30,TRBJ2-7,CAWSVLRAGGPYEQYF
TRBV4-1,TRBJ2-6,CASSQGTVLTF
TRBV18,TRBJ1-4,CASSRGENEKLFF
TRBV29-1,TRBJ2-5,CSAYFGQLQETQYF
TRBV6-1,TRBJ2-7,CASRTGTGVYEQYF
TRBV11-3,TRBJ2-1,CASSSMRGGVDEQFF
TRBV5-1,TRBJ1-1,CASSLQGLAEAFF
TRBV19,TRBJ2-1,CASREGGGLKYEQFF
TRBV6-5,TRBJ2-7,CASTSSYEQYF
TRBV28,TRBJ1-2,CASTLPGTGDGYTF
TRBV5-1,TRBJ2-1,CASSPGEGAYNEQFF
TRBV7-2,TRBJ2-3,CASSQRMEDTQYF
TRBV9,TRBJ2-7,CASSPTGGPGYEQYF
TRBV10-3,TRBJ2-7,CAISATSVSYEQYF
TRBV19,TRBJ1-5,CASSTVVSTVGNQPQHF
TRBV29-1,TRBJ2-7,CSGASTSYEQYF
TRBV5-1,TRBJ2-3,CASSHDLPTDTQYF
TRBV5-1,TRBJ2-1,CASSSGTSSYNEQFF
TRBV5-1,TRBJ2-7,CASSVGQGMGEQYF
TRBV7-9,TRBJ2-7,CASSVQPSGRHHEQYF
TRBV6-5,TRBJ2-7,CASSYWSSGVYEQYF
TRBV29-1,TRBJ2-3,CSVDQDRAADTQYF
TRBV7-2,TRBJ1-3,CASSLGLSGNTIYF
TRBV4-3,TRBJ1-2,CASSYGRTGADYGYTF
TRBV6-5,TRBJ2-3,CASSYSATTTDTQYF
TRBV28,TRBJ2-7,CASSLSGTYEQYF
TRBV2,TRBJ2-5,CASSRRANQETQYF
TRBV5-8,TRBJ2-2,CASSLPQGGWTGELFF
TRBV4-3,TRBJ2-2,CASSQARIDSGELFF
TRBV30,TRBJ1-1,CAWSGQGHTEAFF
TRBV2,TRBJ2-3,CASRWKSGSTDTQYF
TRBV27,TRBJ2-1,CASSSTSGGAGEQFF
TRBV5-1,TRBJ2-7,CASSLATGSSYEQYF